This record concerns one TCR beta chain sequence. Its antigen is currently unknown. The sample belongs to a study of cytomegalovirus exposure and HLA in healthy donors. J was trimmed by 2 bases and V by 1 base; bases with no gene match: 3. From germline, CDR1 is SGDLS and CDR2 YYNGEE. This CDR3 has 16 amino acids. Study outcomes and limitations: Association of about 17,000 TCR beta sequences with HLA alleles was found at 0.05 false discovery rate in a later analysis. Some TCR beta chains (roughly 150 of them) were listed as cytomegalovirus-associated.

Primers: 60 Vbeta forward and 13 Jbeta reverse. Per the study methods: A later analysis tallied approximately 78 million unique TCR beta chains, 10 million to 12 million of them shared. Sequencing was performed with immunoSEQ multiplex PCR; in TCRdb, only in-frame clones are kept and a portion is missing. V and J calls and clone size are given by that table; D and trimming were obtained from the DNA. The sample lists 150,000 to 200,000 clones, around two thirds occurring once. The source of this sequence is a man younger than 45 in good health and CMV-seropositive. The sequenced material came from PBMCs. The chain has TRBV9 and TRBJ2-6, with 7 bases aligning to TRBD1. This CDR3 is CASSVTDRAGANVLTF. The CDR3 DNA follows: TGTGCCAGCAGCGTAACCGACAGGGCTGGGGCCAACGTCCTGACTTTC. Variable domain in full (rest from reference TRBV9 and TRBJ2-6): DSGVTQTPKHLITATGQRVTLRCSPRSGDLSVYWYQQSLDQGLQFLIQYYNGEERAKGNILERFSAQQFPDLHSELNLSSLELGDSALYFCASSVTDRAGANVLTFGAGSRLTVL.